This T cell receptor (beta chain) was recorded in a study of metastatic and nonmetastatic thyroid tumors. Study at large: It was across blood and tumor or nodule tissue from malignant and benign thyroid patients that repertoires were compared.

As regards this clone: Its antigen is undetermined. This may be a read error, as it is one base from a much larger clone.

Thyroid surgery was performed in patients who had received no treatment beforehand. Study-wide results and limits: It was reported that TCR beta diversity was significantly higher in malignant thyroid tumors than benign nodules, in blood and tumor.

Using MiXCR, TCRdb reanalyzed the PCR reads. The sample carries fewer than 100,000 clones, about 15% recorded once. The TCR originated in a female donor with papillary thyroid cancer or a benign thyroid nodule (not recorded which). Some clones in this sample may be carry-over from other donors' samples. Specimen: blood.

CDR3 nucleotide sequence: TGTGCCAGCAGCGAGACGAGCTCTGTAAACACCATATATTTT. Translation: CASSETSSVNTIYF. The V gene is TRBV9, the J gene TRBJ1-3; D ambiguous. Germline V gene lookup returns CDR1 SGDLS and CDR2 YYNGEE. CDR3 length equals 14 residues.